These 8 T cell receptor beta chains were sequenced from one sample in a study of Siglec-9 on CD8 T cells in melanoma. Sequencing was performed with immunoSEQ multiplex PCR; in TCRdb, only in-frame clones are kept and a portion is missing. The profile shows more than 25,000 clones, roughly 78% of them singletons. Sequencing used Siglec-9- CD8+ T cells sorted from blood. The receptors were gathered from a human donor in good health.

The rearrangement joins TRBV27 to TRBJ2-3; D gene ambiguous. From germline, CDR1 is MNHEY and CDR2 SMNVEV (reference sequence). Trimming cost V 7 bases and J 2 bases, with 16 bases left between them. This CDR3 has 15 amino acids. The CDR3 loop reads CASKPLDGVTDTQYF. In nucleotides, the CDR3 is TGTGCCAGCAAACCTTTGGACGGCGTCACAGATACGCAGTATTTT.

The genes are TRBV5-6 and TRBJ2-7, with 8 nucleotides matching TRBD1. Unmatched junction bases numbered 8, after V lost 3 bases and J lost 9 bases. The CDR3 covers 13 residues. Germline CDR1 and CDR2: SGHDT and YYEEEE. The CDR3 sequence: CASSSGQGLVQYV. CDR3 DNA sequence: TGTGCCAGCAGCTCCGGACAGGGTCTCGTGCAGTACGTC.

The genes are TRBV2 and TRBJ2-1, with 7 bases aligning to TRBD2. This CDR3 contains 18 residues. The trim removed 8 bases at V and 0 bases at J, leaving 16 bases unmatched. Germline V gene sequence: CDR1 SNHLY, CDR2 FYNNEI. CDR3 sequence (DNA): TGTGCCAGCGGCGGGGGACTCGATACCTTAAGCTCCTACAATGAGCAGTTCTTC. Its protein is CASGGGLDTLSSYNEQFF.

This clone was observed once. The chain recombines TRBV7-8 with TRBJ2-3; 12 bases map to TRBD1. V shed 0 bases, J shed 4 bases, and the junction held 5 bases outside the gene matches. CDR3 length: 17 residues. The germline gives CDR1 SGHVS, CDR2 FQNEAQ. CDR3 region: CASSLALGTGGADTQYF. DNA for the CDR3: TGTGCCAGCAGCTTAGCGCTTGGGACAGGGGGCGCAGATACGCAGTATTTT.

The J gene is TRBJ1-1, the V gene TRBV7-6, with 7 bases aligning to TRBD1. Germline lookup yields CDR1 SGHVS and CDR2 FNYEAQ. The CDR3 loop spans 13 amino acids. V dropped 3 bases and J dropped 5; count of bases not matched to a gene: 3. DNA of the CDR3: TGTGCCAGCAGCTTTACGACAGGGACTGAAGCTTTCTTT. It yields the protein CASSFTTGTEAFF.

This rearrangement joins TRBV9 to TRBJ2-1; 13 nucleotides line up with TRBD2. The CDR3 totals 15 residues. Losses at the gene ends were 6 bases for V and 12 bases for J; bases not matched to a gene: 12. Germline V gene data show CDR1 as SGDLS and CDR2 as YYNGEE. This CDR3 is CASTLGTSGATGQFF. CDR3 in DNA: TGTGCCAGCACCCTGGGGACTAGCGGGGCGACGGGGCAGTTCTTC.

The J gene is TRBJ1-1, the V gene TRBV10-2; weak D call: TRBD1 (6 bases). Trimming cost V 11 bases and J 3 bases, with 19 bases left between them. This CDR3 is 14 amino acids long. CDR1 and CDR2 from the germline V gene are WSHSY and SAAADI. The CDR3 DNA reads as TGCGCCGGACGCCCCTCGGGGGGCTACACTGAAGCTTTCTTT. This codes for CAGRPSGGYTEAFF.

V gene TRBV25-1 combines with J gene TRBJ1-2, with 7 bases fitting TRBD1. V was pared by 4 bases and J by 2 bases, with 7 bases of the junction left unmatched. The CDR3 is made up of 15 amino acids. CDR1 and CDR2 from the germline V gene are MGHDK and SYGVNS. CDR3 DNA: TGTGCCAGCAGTGGTGACAGGGCTCTGAACTATGGCTACACCTTC. As protein: CASSGDRALNYGYTF.